This T cell receptor (beta chain) was retrieved from a study of blood T cell repertoires in COVID-19. Study information: The United States, Italy and Spain provided the acute and convalescent COVID-19 samples.

This clone has only a few counts. Here immunoSEQ multiplex PCR was the method, and the copy in TCRdb shows in-frame clones only, minus some. The sample lists some 350,000 clones; roughly nine tenths were seen once. Followed longitudinally, the Seattle patients had been enrolled during active infection. Deletions cut 0 bases from V and 2 bases from J, with 7 bases between. CDR3 size: 14 residues. CDR1 and CDR2 from the germline V gene are SGHRS and YFSETQ. Sequencing was done on a sample of peripheral blood. This sequence originates from a woman aged 25-40 years with COVID-19, enrolled during active disease. V usage is TRBV5-1 and J usage is TRBJ2-3, with D maybe TRBD2 (5 bases). The CDR3: CASSLVDSTDTQYF. The CDR3 DNA is TGCGCCAGCAGCTTGGTGGACTCCACAGATACGCAGTATTTT. Drawing the rest from reference TRBV5-1 and TRBJ2-3, the complete variable domain is KAGVTQTPRYLIKTRGQQVTLSCSPISGHRSVSWYQQTPGQGLQFLFEYFSETQRNKGNFPGRFSGRQFSNSRSEMNVSTLELGDSALYLCASSLVDSTDTQYFGPGTRLTVL.